This record covers a single TCR beta chain. Treatment in this sample: randomized to nivolumab then ipilimumab (arm A) or the reverse (arm B). These data belong to a study of sequential checkpoint blockade in melanoma. Study summary: About 90 pretreatment tumor DNA samples were TCRβ immunosequenced. After nivolumab or ipilimumab alone, around 20 patients had week-13 rebiopsies.

Profiling relied on immunoSEQ multiplex PCR, and the TCRdb table lists in-frame clones only, not all of them. The table records roughly 7,000 clones, roughly 28% of them present only once. With 3 bases removed from V and 5 bases from J, the gap between germline ends came to 11 bases. The CDR3 length is 14 residues. CDR1 is SGHNT and CDR2 is YENEEA in the germline V gene. Sequencing used tumor tissue (inferred from file names), obtained from a patient given nivolumab and ipilimumab in sequence. This clonotype was sampled from a human donor with melanoma. V usage is TRBV11-3 and J usage is TRBJ1-5; TRBD1 might be the D (5 bases). CDR3 sequence: CASSFDGADQPQHF. The CDR3 DNA reads as TGTGCCAGCAGCTTCGATGGGGCGGATCAGCCCCAGCATTTT.